The 23 T cell receptor beta chains below all came from one sample that was sequenced in a study of T cells in Graves' hyperthyroidism and ophthalmopathy. Amplified TCR beta CDR3 regions came from RNA transcripts. HTBI primers drove first-round RT-PCR of the TCR CDR3. Each CDR3 protein is one row after TCRdb ran MiXCR on the multiplex PCR reads. The sample yields around 700,000 distinct CDR3 sequences, approximately 18% seen once. The sequencing input was blood. Receptor source: a woman aged 45 to 65 with Graves' hyperthyroidism that later progressed to Graves' ophthalmopathy.

Only a few counts were recorded for this clonotype. The chain uses TRBV19 and TRBJ1-5; TRBD1 matches at 7 bases. The CDR3 consists of 13 residues. J lost 4 bases, V lost 6 bases, and 3 bases had no gene match. The germline V gene has CDR1 LNHDA and CDR2 SQIVND (reference sequence). This chain's CDR3 is CASRGQINQPQHF. In nucleotides, the CDR3 is TGTGCCAGTAGGGGACAGATTAATCAGCCCCAGCATTTT.

This clonotype showed up many times. V usage is TRBV11-2 and J usage is TRBJ1-2; TRBD1 matches at 7 bases. V was clipped by 4 bases and J by 4 bases; unmatched bases: 3. This CDR3 comprises 13 residues. Germline V CDR1 and CDR2: SGHAT, FQNNGV. CDR3 region: CASSSTGAYGYTF. In DNA, the CDR3 is TGTGCCAGCAGCTCCACAGGGGCCTATGGCTACACCTTC.

This clonotype was seen many times. CDR3 residues: CASSPFTAEAFF. The CDR3 DNA reads TGTGCCAGCAGCCCTTTCACCGCTGAAGCTTTCTTT. The chain combines TRBV6-2 or TRBV6-3 with TRBJ1-1; unclear D gene. V shed 6 bases and J shed 6 bases, with 11 bases lying between them. From germline, CDR1 is MNHEY and CDR2 SVGEGT. The CDR3 has 12 amino acids.

This clonotype occurred many times. The chain is built from TRBV30 and TRBJ2-7; D is tentatively TRBD1 or TRBD2 (5 bases each). With 4 bases removed from V and 6 bases from J, the gap between germline ends came to 16 bases. The CDR3 extends over 13 amino acids. Germline V gene sequence: CDR1 GTSNPN, CDR2 SVGIG (reference sequence). CDR3: CAWTPWGKGEQYF. CDR3 bases: TGTGCCTGGACTCCCTGGGGGAAAGGCGAGCAGTACTTC.

The chain carries TRBV27 and TRBJ1-3; D unresolved. The CDR3 consists of 15 residues. Germline V gene sequence: CDR1 MNHEY, CDR2 SMNVEV (reference sequence). Trimming pared 5 bases from V and 1 base from J, leaving 12 bases between. CDR3 in amino acids: CASSPTVGSGNTIYF. In DNA, the CDR3 is TGTGCCAGCAGTCCAACCGTGGGTTCTGGAAACACCATATATTTT.

This clonotype was seen repeatedly, ten times or more. The chain has TRBV12-5 and TRBJ2-5; D may be TRBD1 (6 bases). Germline V gene lookup returns CDR1 LGHNT and CDR2 FRNRAP. V gave up 8 bases and J gave up 3 bases, with 13 bases separating them. This CDR3 contains 13 residues. CDR3 nucleotides: TGTGCTAGTCGTTGGGCAGGGGAAGAGACCCAGTACTTC. Encoded protein: CASRWAGEETQYF.

This clonotype was seen more than once but under ten times. This chain uses TRBV6-1 with TRBJ2-2; D not resolved. With 10 bases removed from V and 0 bases from J, the gap between germline ends came to 12 bases. The V gene's germline CDR1 is MNHNS and CDR2 SASEGT. This CDR3 is built from 14 residues. The CDR3 coding sequence is TGTGCCACCTTACCAGACGCGAACACCGGGGAGCTGTTTTTT. It specifies CATLPDANTGELFF.

V is TRBV4-2 and J is TRBJ2-5; possible D gene TRBD2, 6 bases. V lost 1 base and J 5 bases, leaving 14 bases between the germline ends. The CDR3 totals 15 residues. Germline-derived CDR1 and CDR2 are LGHNA and YNFKEQ. The chain's CDR3 is CASSQGREEGETQYF. DNA of the CDR3: TGTGCCAGCAGCCAAGGCAGGGAGGAGGGTGAGACCCAGTACTTC.

This clonotype was seen only a few times. The chain combines TRBV7-9 with TRBJ1-5; 7 bases are a match to TRBD1. The ends lost 2 bases at V and 4 bases at J; junction bases unmatched: 11. CDR1 is SEHNR, CDR2 FQNEAQ, per germline (reference sequence). The CDR3 length is 17 residues. CDR3: CASSLSHGTVTNQPQHF. DNA for the CDR3: TGTGCCAGCAGCTTATCCCACGGGACAGTAACAAATCAGCCCCAGCATTTT.

The rearrangement joins TRBV19 to TRBJ1-1; D is unresolved. This CDR3 is 18 amino acids long. The V gene's germline CDR1 is LNHDA and CDR2 SQIVND (reference sequence). Trimming pared 1 base from V and 5 bases from J, leaving 23 bases between. This chain's CDR3 is CASSIGRAGSAQGTEAFF. The CDR3 DNA follows: TGTGCCAGTAGTATAGGAAGGGCAGGATCGGCCCAAGGGACTGAAGCTTTCTTT.

This chain joins TRBV4-1 and TRBJ2-3; D remains ambiguous. The V gene's germline CDR1 is MGHRA and CDR2 YSYEKL. This CDR3 has 11 residues. The V end was cut by 6 bases, the J end by 9 bases, with 10 bases between. CDR3 DNA sequence: TGCGCCAGCAGGTCTATAGGAACGCAGTATTTT. Translation: CASRSIGTQYF.

Only a few counts were recorded for this clonotype. The junction and the germline gene differ at one end; a read error may be behind it. The genes are TRBV12-3 or TRBV12-4 and TRBJ1-4, with 9 positions matching TRBD1. The CDR3 has 13 amino acids. DNA of the CDR3: TGTGCCAGCACTGACAGGGGGGATGAAGAACTGTTTTTT. It specifies CASTDRGDEELFF.

The CDR3 region is CSATRQLVGTQYF. The CDR3 coding sequence is TGCAGTGCAACGCGTCAACTGGTTGGGACCCAGTACTTC. V is TRBV20-1 and J is TRBJ2-5, with D hard to call. Germline values: CDR1 DFQATT, CDR2 SNEGSKA (reference sequence). The V gene lost 6 bases and the J gene lost 7 bases, with 18 bases spanning the gap. This CDR3 is built from 13 residues.

This chain links TRBV27 with TRBJ2-7, with TRBD1 matching 8 bases. The CDR3 extends over 15 amino acids. J lost 4 bases, V lost 5 bases, and 10 bases had no gene match. Germline loops: CDR1 MNHEY, CDR2 SMNVEV (reference sequence). The CDR3, as DNA: TGTGCCAGCAGTCTGGGGCAGGGGGCGAGGTACGAGCAGTACTTC. Translating it yields CASSLGQGARYEQYF.

This clonotype was seen at least ten times. The rearrangement joins TRBV11-3 to TRBJ2-1; TRBD2 agrees at 8 bases. With 1 base clipped from V and 9 bases from J, the junction kept 8 bases outside the gene matches. Germline V lookup: CDR1 SGHNT, CDR2 YENEEA. The CDR3 consists of 15 residues. The CDR3 nucleotides read TGTGCCAGCAGCTTAGGGCCAGCGGGGGTGGGTGAGCAGTTCTTC. It translates to CASSLGPAGVGEQFF. Full variable domain (missing parts from reference TRBV11-3 and TRBJ2-1): EAGVVQSPRYKIIEKKQPVAFWCNPISGHNTLYWYLQNLGQGPELLIRYENEEAVDDSQLPKDRFSAERLKGVDSTLKIQPAELGDSAVYLCASSLGPAGVGEQFFGPGTRLTVL.

The rearrangement links TRBV12-3 or TRBV12-4 to TRBJ2-3; the D call may be TRBD1 or TRBD2 (7 bases each). This CDR3 has 17 amino acids. Trimming shortened V by 2 bases and J by 2 bases, and 17 bases separated the two germline ends. The CDR3 coding sequence is TGTGCCAGCAGTTTAAGGGGGGGCAGGGGGTCCACAGATACGCAGTATTTT. Translation gives CASSLRGGRGSTDTQYF.

Many counts were recorded for this clonotype. This chain joins TRBV20-1 and TRBJ1-1; tentatively, D is TRBD1 (6 bases). Germline lookup yields CDR1 DFQATT and CDR2 SNEGSKA (reference sequence). This CDR3 is built from 11 residues. The V gene lost 0 bases and the J gene lost 9 bases, with 8 bases spanning the gap. Written as DNA, the CDR3 is TGCAGTGCTAGAGAGGGACATCAAGCTTTCTTT. Translation gives CSAREGHQAFF.

This clonotype was observed many times. The gene calls are TRBV20-1 and TRBJ2-5, with D possibly matching TRBD2 (6 bases). Trimming stripped 3 bases from V and 5 bases from J, with 13 bases between. This CDR3 has 13 amino acids. CDR1 DFQATT and CDR2 SNEGSKA come from the germline V gene (reference sequence). The DNA for the CDR3 is TGCAGTGCTAGCGAAGGAGGGGTCGAGACCCAGTACTTC. Translating gives CSASEGGVETQYF.

This clonotype was counted at least ten times. The CDR3: CASSGDRGIQETQYF. The CDR3 DNA is TGTGCCAGCAGTGGTGACAGGGGAATTCAAGAGACCCAGTACTTC. The V and J genes are TRBV2 and TRBJ2-5, with TRBD1 identical over 8 bases. V lost 4 bases and J lost 2; bases outside the gene matches: 6. Germline CDR1 SNHLY, CDR2 FYNNEI. This CDR3 contains 15 residues.

This clonotype was detected many times. V and J are TRBV27 and TRBJ2-2; 10 positions agree with TRBD1. V shed 6 bases and J 7 bases; nucleotides not matched to a gene: 8. The CDR3 sequence is 15 residues long. Germline-derived CDR1 and CDR2 are MNHEY and SMNVEV (reference sequence). CDR3 sequence reads: CASSPRQGAGGELFF. The DNA of the CDR3 is TGTGCCAGCAGCCCGCGACAGGGGGCCGGCGGGGAGCTGTTTTTT.

This clonotype has more than one count but fewer than ten. This chain links TRBV10-3 with TRBJ1-1; no firm D call. Trimming took off 11 bases at V and 6 bases at J, with 19 bases between the two ends. The CDR3 sequence is 13 residues long. From germline, CDR1 is ENHRY and CDR2 SYGVKD. The DNA for the CDR3 is TGTGCCTGTACGACAAGCCCGGTGGCTGAAGCTTTCTTT. This translates into CACTTSPVAEAFF.

This clonotype was detected a few times. V usage is TRBV7-2 and J usage is TRBJ2-5; the match to TRBD1 covers 8 bases. V was pared by 5 bases and J by 5 bases, with 7 bases of the junction left unmatched. There are 14 residues in the CDR3. Germline V lookup: CDR1 SGHTA, CDR2 FQGNSA. In nucleotides, the CDR3 is TGTGCCAGCAGCAAGGACAGGGTCGAGGAGACCCAGTACTTC. Amino acid sequence: CASSKDRVEETQYF. The whole variable domain, remainder taken from reference TRBV7-2 and TRBJ2-5, is GAGVSQSPSNKVTEKGKDVELRCDPISGHTALYWYRQSLGQGLEFLIYFQGNSAPDKSGLPSDRFSAERTGGSVSTLTIQRTQQEDSAVYLCASSKDRVEETQYFGPGTRLLVL.

This clonotype came up many times. The gene calls are TRBV11-1 and TRBJ2-5; D not resolved. There are 14 residues in the CDR3. V gave up 5 bases and J gave up 1 base, with 11 bases separating them. In germline, CDR1 is SGHAT, CDR2 FQDESV (reference sequence). This chain's CDR3 is CASSQGDLQETQYF. The CDR3 nucleotides read TGTGCCAGCAGCCAAGGAGACCTCCAAGAGACCCAGTACTTC.